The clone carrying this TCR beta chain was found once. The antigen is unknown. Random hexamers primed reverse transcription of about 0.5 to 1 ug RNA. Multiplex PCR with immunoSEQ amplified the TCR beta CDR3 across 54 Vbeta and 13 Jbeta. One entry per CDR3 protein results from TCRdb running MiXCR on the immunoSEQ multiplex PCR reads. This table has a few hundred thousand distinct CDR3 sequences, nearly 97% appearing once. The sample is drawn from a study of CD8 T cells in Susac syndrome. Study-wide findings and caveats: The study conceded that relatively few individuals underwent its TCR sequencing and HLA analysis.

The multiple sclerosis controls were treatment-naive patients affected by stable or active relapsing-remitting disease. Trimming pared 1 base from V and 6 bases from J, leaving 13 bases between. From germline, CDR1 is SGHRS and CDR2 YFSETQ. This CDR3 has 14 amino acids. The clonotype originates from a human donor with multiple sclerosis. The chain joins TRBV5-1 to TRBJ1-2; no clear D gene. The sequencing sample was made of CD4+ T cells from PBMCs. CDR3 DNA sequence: TGCGCCAGCAGCTTGCTACTGTTTACAGATGGCTACACCTTC. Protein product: CASSLLLFTDGYTF.